Reported below is one TCR beta chain. Its recognized antigen is unknown. Base quality data are lacking; no much larger clone is found one base away. The CDR3 runs 13 residues from the cysteine to the phenylalanine. Just the 39-base CDR3 DNA is kept, in frame starting at base 1. The germline V gene provides CDR1 SQVTM and CDR2 ANQGSEA. The germline ends are 11 bases apart after V is trimmed by 4 bases and J by 2 bases. Ficoll-Paque density gradient centrifugation was used to isolate PBMCs. This record comes from a study of T-cell memory formation after mild COVID-19 (dated by TCRdb to the early 2020s). For the wider study: TCR sequence clusters from the two donors were largely donor specific. T-cell clones expanding and contracting after mild COVID-19 in a couple of donors were tracked by longitudinal TCRalpha and TCRbeta repertoire sequencing. Two young, previously healthy adult volunteers made up the cohort, one male and one female. Study-level results and caveats: The second-wave clones that peaked on day 37 were not confirmed to be SARS-CoV-2 specific. Contracting CD4+ clones were found mainly in CM and EM memory subsets, while CD8+ clones were enriched in EMRA. Only a couple of mild cases were covered in the study, and larger cohorts including severe cases with pre-infection samples were considered necessary. Some responding clones were found in pre-infection memory, which suggests that pre-existing cross-reactive memory T cells took part in the SARS-CoV-2 response. Clones contracting from day 15 to 85 had balanced CD4/CD8 phenotypes, while a second wave expanding from day 15 to 37 was biased towards CD4+.

Sequencing used an Illumina NovaSeq 6000. cDNA libraries for TCRalpha and TCRbeta were prepared by 5'RACE using constant-segment primers, with sample barcodes and unique molecular identifiers added. RNA was extracted from every sample with Trizol reagent. Library amplification was performed in two PCR steps, and a second sample barcode and Illumina TruSeq adapters were introduced in the second step. Sequencing of libraries was performed on an Illumina NovaSeq with 2 x 150 bp paired-end reads. The source study handled its data this way. Demultiplexing of reads and collapsing into UMI-guided consensus sequences were performed with migec v1.2.7. Using mixcr v2.1.11, the UMI consensuses were aligned to TRA and TRB V and J templates and assembled into clonotypes. A clonotype was counted as expanded or contracted only when both edgeR and NoisET called the clonotype significant, with the noise models trained on biological replicates. For edgeR calls, the thresholds were a false discovery rate-adjusted p below 0.01 and a log2 fold-change of 1. As an exploratory analysis of dynamics, max-normalized trajectories of the 1000 most abundant clonotypes were examined with PCA combined with hierarchical clustering. The CD4 or CD8 phenotype of responding clones was assigned using the separately sequenced CD4+ and CD8+ repertoires. TCRdb's own reprocessing of the public reads used fastp at Q25 and MiXCR and kept productive beta chains. Each entry merges the rows of one CDR3 protein and shows their most common DNA and genes. The V and J calls shown here were made by TCRdb, not taken from the authors' results. Present in this sample are some 450,000 distinct CDR3 sequences, 18% of which were seen just once. The ten biggest clones cover around a fifth of the sample.

This receptor chain uses TRBV29-1 and TRBJ2-5, with no confident D gene call. Sequenced material: PBMCs or a T cell subset sorted from them (not recorded which). This TCR was sampled from a man aged 18 to 30 who had mild COVID-19 (a few samples of this study predate the infection). The sample titles of this study are shuffled in the database, so cell type and time point are left out; the donor was told from shared clones. The sequence in DNA is TGCAGCGTTGGGGCGCCCCTTCAAGAGACCCAGTACTTC. It translates to CSVGAPLQETQYF.